This passage covers 21 T cell receptor beta chains from one sample sequenced in a study of T cells after yellow fever vaccination. TCRdb used MiXCR to reprocess the 5' RACE reads, holding one entry per CDR3 protein. This table has about 69,000 distinct CDR3 sequences, roughly 6% appearing once. The source was CD4+ T cells sorted from PBMCs, collected around 14 days after the first yellow fever vaccination. Source of these receptors: a man aged 18 to 35 who received the YFV17D yellow fever vaccine.

This clonotype appeared many times. The V call is TRBV5-1, the J call TRBJ2-1; D may be TRBD1 or TRBD2 (6 bases each). V was pared by 4 bases and J by 8 bases, with 16 bases between. Germline loops: CDR1 SGHRS, CDR2 YFSETQ. CDR3 length: 14 residues. This CDR3 is CASSLPGAVDEQFF. CDR3 DNA sequence: TGCGCCAGCAGCCTCCCGGGGGCTGTCGATGAGCAGTTCTTC.

This clonotype was counted ten times or more. The chain couples TRBV7-2 to TRBJ2-3; D not resolved. This CDR3 region has 12 residues. V lost 5 bases and J 4 bases, leaving 7 bases between the germline ends. Germline V gene sequence: CDR1 SGHTA, CDR2 FQGNSA. The CDR3 sequence: CASSRYADTQYF. As DNA, the CDR3 is TGTGCCAGCAGCCGCTACGCAGATACGCAGTATTTT. Full variable domain (rest looked up from reference TRBV7-2 and TRBJ2-3): GAGVSQSPSNKVTEKGKDVELRCDPISGHTALYWYRQSLGQGLEFLIYFQGNSAPDKSGLPSDRFSAERTGGSVSTLTIQRTQQEDSAVYLCASSRYADTQYFGPGTRLTVL.

This clonotype was found a few times. The V gene is TRBV6-5, the J gene TRBJ1-4; D might be TRBD1 (5 bases). The V and J ends lost 0 bases and 8 bases respectively, with 10 bases between them. Per the germline V gene, CDR1 is MNHEY and CDR2 is SVGAGI. The CDR3 has 14 residues. The CDR3 protein is CASSYSPGDEKLFF. DNA for the CDR3: TGTGCCAGCAGTTACTCGCCGGGGGACGAAAAACTGTTTTTT.

This clonotype was seen repeatedly, ten times or more. The chain uses TRBV28 and TRBJ2-1, with D possibly being TRBD2 (7 bases). V lost 5 bases and J 10 bases, leaving 15 bases between the germline ends. Germline V gives CDR1 MDHEN, CDR2 SYDVKM. CDR3 size: 13 residues. CDR3 residues: CASSGGGRYEQFF. DNA for the CDR3: TGTGCCAGCAGTGGGGGGGGGCGATACGAGCAGTTCTTC.

The chain joins TRBV3-1 to TRBJ2-2, with D tentatively TRBD1 (6 bases). Germline values: CDR1 LGHDT, CDR2 YNNKEL (reference sequence). There are 17 residues in the CDR3. Trimming removed 10 bases at V and 0 bases at J, with 21 bases between. The CDR3 sequence is CATTQPTGSANTGELFF. CDR3 bases: TGTGCCACCACCCAACCGACAGGATCGGCGAACACCGGGGAGCTGTTTTTT.

This clonotype was seen at least ten times. The V and J genes are TRBV30 and TRBJ1-2; D might be TRBD1 (6 bases). Trimming stripped 3 bases from V and 7 bases from J, with 24 bases between. Germline-derived CDR1 and CDR2 are GTSNPN and SVGIG (reference sequence). The CDR3 loop spans 16 amino acids. The DNA of the CDR3 is TGTGCCTGGAGCTCGTGGGGGGCGCATCTATGGGCTGGCTACACCTTC. It yields the protein CAWSSWGAHLWAGYTF.

This clonotype was seen repeatedly, ten times or more. This chain uses TRBV10-3 with TRBJ2-6; D is ambiguous. This CDR3 has 14 amino acids. Germline V gene lookup returns CDR1 ENHRY and CDR2 SYGVKD. The V end was cut by 5 bases, the J end by 0 bases, with 5 bases between. Here the CDR3 reads CAISIGSGANVLTF. CDR3 bases: TGTGCCATCAGTATAGGCTCTGGGGCCAACGTCCTGACTTTC.

This clonotype was counted many times. The V call is TRBV12-3 or TRBV12-4, the J call TRBJ2-5; D is possibly TRBD1 (6 bases). V was pared by 10 bases and J by 3 bases, with 15 bases between. The CDR3 is made up of 13 amino acids. The chain's CDR3 is CAIRTGFEETQYF. The DNA of the CDR3 is TGTGCCATCAGAACAGGGTTCGAAGAGACCCAGTACTTC.

This clonotype was detected ten times or more. V gene TRBV6-5 combines with J gene TRBJ2-1; 11 nucleotides agree with TRBD2. Germline V gene lookup returns CDR1 MNHEY and CDR2 SVGAGI. The CDR3 has 16 residues. V was pared by 2 bases and J by 5 bases, with 5 bases of the junction left unmatched. The CDR3 DNA is TGTGCCAGCAGTTACACATTAGCGGGGGGGAACAATGAGCAGTTCTTC. Its translation: CASSYTLAGGNNEQFF.

This clonotype was counted at least ten times. This chain links TRBV4-2 with TRBJ2-3, with D maybe TRBD1 (6 bases). The germline V and J ends were trimmed by 1 base and 6 bases, with 11 bases remaining between them. Germline assignment: CDR1 LGHNA and CDR2 YNFKEQ. The CDR3 is 14 amino acids. CDR3 nucleotide sequence: TGTGCCAGCAGCCAAGGAGAGGGGGAGGATACGCAGTATTTT. Translated, it gives CASSQGEGEDTQYF.

This clonotype was found many times. V usage is TRBV12-3 or TRBV12-4 and J usage is TRBJ2-3; D not resolved. V was clipped by 6 bases and J by 6 bases, with 16 bases between them. The CDR3 has 14 amino acids. The CDR3 is CASRWSVALDTQYF. CDR3 nucleotides: TGTGCCAGCAGGTGGAGCGTAGCCCTCGATACGCAGTATTTT.

This clonotype appeared many times. The chain employs TRBV20-1 and TRBJ1-5; 10 bases fit TRBD1. V shed 6 bases and J 7 bases; nucleotides not matched to a gene: 6. CDR3 length equals 13 residues. The germline V gene encodes CDR1 DFQATT and CDR2 SNEGSKA (reference sequence). CDR3 sequence reads: CSAPTGGGQPQHF. The CDR3 nucleotides read TGCAGTGCCCCGACAGGGGGCGGCCAGCCCCAGCATTTT.

At least ten counts were recorded for this clonotype. The V gene is TRBV4-2, the J gene TRBJ1-2; D unresolved. This CDR3 comprises 13 residues. The germline V and J ends were trimmed by 1 base and 5 bases, with 8 bases remaining between them. Germline CDR1 LGHNA, CDR2 YNFKEQ. The CDR3 here is CASSQVGRYGYTF. CDR3 coding DNA: TGTGCCAGCAGCCAAGTCGGAAGATATGGCTACACCTTC.

This clonotype was recorded many times. J is TRBJ1-5 and V is TRBV10-3; 11 bases align to TRBD1. Germline V gene sequence: CDR1 ENHRY, CDR2 SYGVKD. The CDR3 loop spans 13 amino acids. After removal of 6 bases from V and 6 bases from J, the junction contained 1 base not matched to a gene. CDR3 region: CAIRGTGGQPQHF. The CDR3 bases are TGTGCCATCAGGGGGACAGGGGGTCAGCCCCAGCATTTT.

At least ten counts were recorded for this clonotype. V usage is TRBV5-6 and J usage is TRBJ1-6; D is undetermined. Germline V gene lookup returns CDR1 SGHDT and CDR2 YYEEEE. V lost 4 bases, J lost 14 bases, and 19 bases lay in between. This CDR3 has 14 residues. CDR3 bases: TGTGCCAGCAGCCGATACGTCTTGGATGGGGCCCTCCACTTT. Its protein is CASSRYVLDGALHF.

This clonotype has a count of ten or more. This chain links TRBV20-1 with TRBJ1-2; D not resolved. The CDR3 has 13 residues. Germline CDR1 and CDR2: DFQATT and SNEGSKA (reference sequence). V was clipped by 6 bases and J by 2 bases, with 13 bases between them. The CDR3 sequence is CSAKVGSNYGYTF. The CDR3 DNA reads as TGCAGTGCGAAGGTCGGTAGCAACTATGGCTACACCTTC.

About this clonotype: A clone one base away is much larger, so this may be a read error. The V gene is TRBV9, the J gene TRBJ1-1; weak D call: TRBD1 (5 bases). Deletions cut 0 bases from V and 5 bases from J, with 23 bases between. The germline CDR1 and CDR2 sequences are SGDLS and YYNGEE. This CDR3 is 18 amino acids long. CDR3 amino acids: CASSVAGGGYLDWTEAFF. CDR3 bases: TGTGCCAGCAGCGTAGCTGGTGGGGGGTACTTAGATTGGACTGAAGCTTTCTTT.

This clonotype was counted at least ten times. The V and J genes are TRBV5-4 and TRBJ2-4; D not certain. In germline, CDR1 is SGHNT, CDR2 YYREEE (reference sequence). This CDR3 spans 15 amino acids. Trimming left V 2 bases short and J 5 bases short, with 14 bases between. The CDR3 DNA is TGTGCCAGCAGCTTCGGCAGCCCCGGCGAAAACATTCAGTACTTC. This codes for CASSFGSPGENIQYF.

There are many counts of this clonotype. This rearrangement joins TRBV5-1 to TRBJ2-5; 12 nucleotides align to TRBD2. With 3 bases clipped from V and 5 bases from J, the junction kept 8 bases outside the gene matches. The CDR3 extends over 16 amino acids. The germline gives CDR1 SGHRS, CDR2 YFSETQ. This CDR3 is CASSSARGTSGETQYF. DNA of the CDR3: TGCGCCAGCAGCTCCGCTAGAGGGACTAGCGGGGAGACCCAGTACTTC. The full variable domain, its missing parts supplied by reference TRBV5-1 and TRBJ2-5, is KAGVTQTPRYLIKTRGQQVTLSCSPISGHRSVSWYQQTPGQGLQFLFEYFSETQRNKGNFPGRFSGRQFSNSRSEMNVSTLELGDSALYLCASSSARGTSGETQYFGPGTRLLVL.

V and J are TRBV30 and TRBJ1-5, with a tentative D call TRBD1 (6 bases). Germline CDR1 is GTSNPN and CDR2 is SVGIG (reference sequence). The CDR3 totals 13 residues. Trimming removed 1 base from V and 5 bases from J, with 9 bases in between. CDR3 in DNA: TGTGCCTGGAGTGCACAGGGCGATCAGCCCCAGCATTTT. This translates into CAWSAQGDQPQHF.

This clonotype has ten or more counts. The chain has TRBV27 and TRBJ2-7; D unresolved. Germline CDR1 MNHEY, CDR2 SMNVEV (reference sequence). The CDR3 is made up of 13 amino acids. The CDR3 region has the DNA TGCACCAGCAGTTCCCAGGCCCTTAGGGTGCAGTACGTC. This sequence encodes CTSSSQALRVQYV.